This TCR beta chain is from a study of T cells in Graves' hyperthyroidism and ophthalmopathy. Unmatched junction bases numbered 9, after V lost 7 bases and J lost 6 bases. Germline V gives CDR1 LNHDA, CDR2 SQIVND (reference sequence). This CDR3 contains 14 residues. On this clonotype itself: Its antigen is not known.

Study-level points and caveats: Blood also contained most expanded thyroid clonotypes above 0.001. Researchers report that a 13 V-J model separated ophthalmopathy from stable hyperthyroidism.

RNA transcripts served as the template for amplifying TCR beta CDR3 regions. Initially, a first-round RT-PCR of the TCR CDR3 employed the HTBI primer set. TCRdb fed the multiplex PCR reads into MiXCR, producing one record per CDR3 protein. The table lists a few hundred thousand distinct CDR3 sequences, around 42% of them singletons. Hyperthyroidism of Graves' type that showed no ophthalmopathy progression within 18 months was stable. With a duration under 2 months, the hyperthyroidism was newly diagnosed in patients aged 18 to 65. The material sequenced was peripheral blood or thyroid tissue (not recorded which). J is TRBJ2-7 and V is TRBV19; TRBD1 agrees at 10 bases. The clonotype was recovered from a woman younger than 30 with Graves' hyperthyroidism. This chain's CDR3 is CASTPTGGIGEQYF. Written as DNA, the CDR3 is TGTGCCAGTACCCCGACAGGGGGCATCGGCGAGCAGTACTTC.